This T cell receptor beta chain was captured by sequencing in a study of tumor-infiltrating lymphocytes in primary liver carcinoma. The study, taken as a whole, reports: Appearing in all five tumor regions was true of only about 7-24% of top clones. Tumor-adjacent and tumor-blood pairs showed less overlap than tumor region pairs.

To note about this clonotype: Its antigen is not identified.

From roughly 21-30 mg of unsorted bulk tissue, DNA and RNA were co-extracted together. Starting material of 400 to 600 ng total RNA yielded TCR beta cDNA via a constant-region primer. Three-round nested multiplex PCR performed with slightly modified ARM-PCR produced the TCR beta libraries. TRBV1-TRBV30 forward primers and a C-beta reverse primer were used in the first two PCR rounds, which each ran for about 9 cycles. MiXCR, run by TCRdb on the multiplex PCR reads, gives a single entry per CDR3 protein. The sample holds tens of thousands of distinct CDR3 sequences; 65% to 85% are singletons and the top ten take 19%. With 9 bases removed from V and 8 bases from J, the gap between germline ends came to 17 bases. CDR1 is SGHAT, CDR2 FQDESV, per germline (reference sequence). CDR3 length: 13 amino acids.

The sample consisted of liver tumor tissue from sampling region 2. Subset described: tumor region T2, inferior pole. This rearrangement joins TRBV11-1 to TRBJ2-1, with D unresolved. The clonotype was recovered from a man between 40 and 49 years old with primary liver carcinoma and hepatitis B virus infection. CDR3 bases: TGTGCCAGTGGCTTTTCTGAAACCCATGAGCAGTTCTTC. This sequence encodes CASGFSETHEQFF.